The 30 T cell receptor beta chains reported below all come from one sample, sequenced in a study of blood T cell repertoires in COVID-19. Here immunoSEQ multiplex PCR was the method, and the copy in TCRdb shows in-frame clones only, minus some. The table includes 200,000 to 300,000 clones, approximately 80% detected once. Input material: peripheral blood. These receptors were taken from a woman aged 80 or over with COVID-19, enrolled during active disease.

The chain uses TRBV28 and TRBJ1-5; 7 bases fit TRBD1. V trimming: 3 bases; J trimming: 3 bases; junction bases outside the gene matches: 5. Per germline, CDR1 MDHEN and CDR2 SYDVKM. The CDR3 spans 15 residues. The CDR3 sequence is CASSFQGGTNQPQHF. The CDR3 DNA reads as TGTGCCAGCAGTTTCCAGGGGGGCACCAATCAGCCCCAGCATTTT.

The chain joins TRBV5-1 to TRBJ2-1; 8 positions agree with TRBD1. The length of the CDR3 is 15 residues. Germline V gene lookup returns CDR1 SGHRS and CDR2 YFSETQ. V was pared by 5 bases and J by 2 bases, with 6 bases of the junction left unmatched. CDR3 sequence reads: CASRRRGQAYNEQFF. CDR3 DNA: TGCGCCAGCAGGCGTCGGGGACAGGCCTACAATGAGCAGTTCTTC.

The genes are TRBV2 and TRBJ1-1; 7 bases are shared with TRBD1. The CDR3 contains 15 residues. V gave up 2 bases and J gave up 5 bases; unmatched junction bases: 8. Germline values: CDR1 SNHLY, CDR2 FYNNEI. For the CDR3, the DNA is TGTGCCAGCAGTGAAACAGGGGCGGAGGGTACTGAAGCTTTCTTT. Translation gives CASSETGAEGTEAFF. Supplemented by reference TRBV2 and TRBJ1-1, the full variable domain reads EPEVTQTPSHQVTQMGQEVILRCVPISNHLYFYWYRQILGQKVEFLVSFYNNEISEKSEIFDDQFSVERPDGSNFTLKIRSTKLEDSAMYFCASSETGAEGTEAFFGQGTRLTVV.

J is TRBJ1-1 and V is TRBV18; D is unclear. Germline assignment: CDR1 KGHSH and CDR2 LQKENI. The CDR3 runs to 15 residues. V was shortened by 3 bases and J by 1 base, with 12 bases between the two germline ends. The CDR3 nucleotides read TGTGCCAGCTCACCTCACCCCGAGGGGAACACTGAAGCTTTCTTT. As protein: CASSPHPEGNTEAFF.

The rearrangement links TRBV5-5 to TRBJ2-1; 7 bases align to TRBD2. J was trimmed by 10 bases and V by 1 base; bases with no gene match: 8. Germline values: CDR1 SGHKS, CDR2 YYEKEE (reference sequence). The CDR3 has 14 residues. DNA of the CDR3: TGTGCCAGCAGCTTGTCCACGACTAGCAAGGAGCAGTTCTTC. Translation: CASSLSTTSKEQFF. Using reference TRBV5-5 and TRBJ2-1 for the parts outside the CDR3, the full variable domain is DAGVTQSPTHLIKTRGQQVTLRCSPISGHKSVSWYQQVLGQGPQFIFQYYEKEERGRGNFPDRFSARQFPNYSSELNVNALLLGDSALYLCASSLSTTSKEQFFGPGTRLTVL.

The rearrangement joins TRBV5-8 to TRBJ1-5; TRBD1 agrees at 10 bases. Germline loops: CDR1 SGHTS, CDR2 YDEGEE. This CDR3 comprises 16 residues. The trim removed 4 bases at V and 7 bases at J, leaving 11 bases unmatched. The CDR3 bases are TGTGCCAGCAGCCGCCGGGACAGGGGTCTGGGGCAGCCCCAGCATTTT. This sequence encodes CASSRRDRGLGQPQHF.

This chain links TRBV2 with TRBJ1-6; 7 bases map to TRBD1. Germline CDR1 is SNHLY and CDR2 is FYNNEI. This CDR3 comprises 14 residues. J lost 7 bases, V lost 7 bases, and 7 bases had no gene match. CDR3 loop: CASTVGTENSPLHF. The CDR3 nucleotides read TGTGCCAGCACCGTGGGGACAGAGAATTCACCCCTCCACTTT.

The gene calls are TRBV6-5 and TRBJ1-5; no clear D gene. This CDR3 spans 15 amino acids. Trimming took 5 bases from V and 2 from J, leaving 13 bases between them. Germline V gene lookup returns CDR1 MNHEY and CDR2 SVGAGI. The CDR3 DNA is TGTGCCAGCAGTAAGGATAGCTCGGGCAATCAGCCCCAGCATTTT. This sequence encodes CASSKDSSGNQPQHF.

The sample holds a few counts of this clone. The V gene is TRBV5-1, the J gene TRBJ2-7; tentative D call: TRBD2 (5 bases). This CDR3 has 13 amino acids. V was clipped by 5 bases and J by 4 bases, with 13 bases between them. Germline CDR1 SGHRS, CDR2 YFSETQ. The CDR3 here is CASSLDFVYEQYF. In DNA, the CDR3 is TGCGCCAGCAGTCTGGACTTCGTTTACGAGCAGTACTTC.

This clone was detected a few times. The chain joins TRBV7-3 to TRBJ2-7; 8 positions agree with TRBD1. V dropped 4 bases and J dropped 5; count of bases not matched to a gene: 10. CDR1 is SGHTA and CDR2 is FQGTGA in the germline V gene. This CDR3 comprises 15 residues. CDR3 amino acids: CASSSRGRGVDEQYF. DNA for the CDR3: TGTGCCAGCAGCTCCAGGGGGCGGGGTGTGGACGAGCAGTACTTC.

The chain links TRBV3-1 (or the pseudogene TRBV3-2) to TRBJ1-2, with TRBD1 as a possible D gene (6 bases). Between the trimmed V and J ends, which lost 2 bases and 5 bases, there was a span of 12 bases. The CDR3 length is 14 residues. CDR1 and CDR2 from the germline V gene are LGHDT and YNNKEL (reference sequence). CDR3 DNA: TGTGCCAGCAGCCAACAGGGGAGATATTATGGCTACACCTTC. Amino acid sequence: CASSQQGRYYGYTF.

The chain uses TRBV7-2 and TRBJ1-2; D uncertain. Trimming stripped 3 bases from V and 3 bases from J, with 5 bases between. The CDR3 length is 12 residues. Germline lookup yields CDR1 SGHTA and CDR2 FQGNSA. The CDR3 protein is CASSFVYYGYTF. The CDR3 nucleotides read TGTGCCAGCAGCTTTGTCTACTATGGCTACACCTTC. The full variable domain, with the rest looked up from reference TRBV7-2 and TRBJ1-2, is GAGVSQSPSNKVTEKGKDVELRCDPISGHTALYWYRQSLGQGLEFLIYFQGNSAPDKSGLPSDRFSAERTGGSVSTLTIQRTQQEDSAVYLCASSFVYYGYTFGSGTRLTVV.

The chain links TRBV6-6 to TRBJ2-5; TRBD1 aligns across 7 bases. With V trimmed by 5 bases and J by 9 bases, 12 bases remained unmatched. The CDR3 loop spans 14 amino acids. Germline V gives CDR1 MNHNY, CDR2 SVGAGI (reference sequence). CDR3 nucleotides: TGTGCCAGCAGTCAGTCGGGACAGCGATTGGCCCAGTACTTC. This gives the protein CASSQSGQRLAQYF.

The chain uses TRBV19 and TRBJ1-6, with D possibly TRBD1 on 5 matching bases. The V and J ends lost 6 bases and 7 bases respectively, with 16 bases between them. Germline values: CDR1 LNHDA, CDR2 SQIVND (reference sequence). The CDR3 runs 15 residues. The CDR3 coding sequence is TGTGCCAGTAGCCCCCGGGAGGGGCAGAATTCACCCCTCCACTTT. This sequence encodes CASSPREGQNSPLHF.

This clone was recorded only once. The chain joins TRBV30 to TRBJ2-7; TRBD1 might be the D (5 bases). V gave up 3 bases and J gave up 5 bases, with 26 bases separating them. Germline values: CDR1 GTSNPN, CDR2 SVGIG (reference sequence). The CDR3 sequence is 17 residues long. The CDR3 DNA sequence: TGTGCCTGGAGGCAACAGGACGGACCTCTAACGCCCGACGAGCAGTACTTC. This codes for CAWRQQDGPLTPDEQYF.

The rearrangement joins TRBV19 to TRBJ2-2, with D uncertain. This CDR3 has 14 residues. In germline, CDR1 is LNHDA, CDR2 SQIVND (reference sequence). Trimming cost V 3 bases and J 1 base, with 6 bases left between them. The CDR3 coding sequence is TGTGCCAGTAGTATCCAGCGGAACACCGGGGAGCTGTTTTTT. Translation gives CASSIQRNTGELFF.

This chain uses TRBV28 with TRBJ1-1, with 10 bases matching TRBD1. Losses at the gene ends were 7 bases for V and 5 bases for J; bases not matched to a gene: 10. CDR3 length equals 15 residues. Germline V gene lookup returns CDR1 MDHEN and CDR2 SYDVKM. The CDR3 region is CASKEGTGVGTEAFF. The CDR3 DNA sequence: TGTGCCAGCAAGGAGGGGACAGGGGTAGGGACTGAAGCTTTCTTT.

This chain connects TRBV28 to TRBJ2-3; 9 bases fit TRBD2. There are 17 residues in the CDR3. Germline assignment: CDR1 MDHEN and CDR2 SYDVKM. J lost 3 bases, V lost 2 bases, and 9 bases had no gene match. The CDR3 is CASSLLILAGNTDTQYF. The CDR3 nucleotides read TGTGCCAGCAGTTTACTCATTCTAGCGGGAAATACAGATACGCAGTATTTT.

The rearrangement uses TRBV7-9 and TRBJ2-7; a possible D gene is TRBD1 (6 bases). The CDR3 totals 17 residues. V gave up 2 bases and J gave up 1 base, with 18 bases separating them. Germline CDR1 and CDR2: SEHNR and FQNEAQ (reference sequence). The CDR3 region has the DNA TGTGCCAGCAGCTTATTGTCCGGACAGCCGACTTCCTACGAGCAGTACTTC. It translates to CASSLLSGQPTSYEQYF.

The CDR3 loop reads CASSFGTRTGELFF. CDR3 nucleotide sequence: TGTGCCAGCAGTTTTGGGACTCGCACCGGGGAGCTGTTTTTT. This chain connects TRBV6-2 or TRBV6-3 to TRBJ2-2, with D tentatively TRBD2 (6 bases). The germline gives CDR1 MNHEY, CDR2 SVGEGT. The V and J ends lost 4 bases and 4 bases respectively, with 10 bases between them. CDR3 size: 14 residues.

V is TRBV6-5 and J is TRBJ1-5; a weak D match, TRBD1 (5 bases). Germline V gives CDR1 MNHEY, CDR2 SVGAGI. V was pared by 8 bases and J by 5 bases, with 13 bases between. CDR3 size: 13 residues. CDR3 coding DNA: TGTGCCAGCCGAAGGGGTCGAGATCAGCCCCAGCATTTT. It yields the protein CASRRGRDQPQHF.

This rearrangement joins TRBV10-3 to TRBJ1-1; D ambiguous. Trimming removed 6 bases at V and 3 bases at J, with 11 bases between. The CDR3 is 13 residues long. Germline V gives CDR1 ENHRY, CDR2 SYGVKD. The CDR3 sequence is CAIRPREDTEAFF. The CDR3 DNA reads as TGTGCCATCAGACCGCGGGAGGACACTGAAGCTTTCTTT.

The genes are TRBV19 and TRBJ1-1; tentatively, D is TRBD1 (5 bases). The CDR3 has 15 residues. The V gene's germline CDR1 is LNHDA and CDR2 SQIVND (reference sequence). V shed 6 bases and J shed 0 bases, with 14 bases lying between them. The CDR3 sequence is CASSAGGSMNTEAFF. The CDR3 DNA sequence: TGTGCCAGTAGCGCGGGGGGGTCTATGAACACTGAAGCTTTCTTT.

This chain uses TRBV7-2 with TRBJ1-1; D gene unclear. The germline V gene has CDR1 SGHTA and CDR2 FQGNSA. Trimming took 6 bases from V and 7 from J, leaving 12 bases between them. The CDR3 totals 12 residues. CDR3 coding DNA: TGTGCCAGCAGGGATACCAGGTATGAAGCTTTCTTT. This codes for CASRDTRYEAFF.

The gene calls are TRBV30 and TRBJ1-2; 7 bases are shared with TRBD1. Germline CDR1 reads GTSNPN; CDR2 reads SVGIG (reference sequence). The CDR3 covers 12 residues. The V segment lost 4 bases and the J segment 7 bases; nucleotides outside the gene matches: 6. The CDR3 DNA is TGTGCCTGGAACGACAGGGAGGCTGGCTACACCTTC. Translation gives CAWNDREAGYTF.

This chain uses TRBV11-2 with TRBJ1-2; no reliable D call. Germline loops: CDR1 SGHAT, CDR2 FQNNGV. Trimming removed 0 bases at V and 4 bases at J, with 12 bases between. The CDR3 consists of 15 residues. This CDR3 reads CASSLDAQSFYGYTF. CDR3 in DNA: TGTGCCAGCAGCTTAGATGCACAGAGCTTCTATGGCTACACCTTC.

The J gene is TRBJ1-1, the V gene TRBV9; D uncertain. Trimming pared 1 base from V and 4 bases from J, leaving 11 bases between. The CDR3 contains 14 residues. Germline loops: CDR1 SGDLS, CDR2 YYNGEE. CDR3 sequence: CASSVTPSGTEAFF. DNA of the CDR3: TGTGCCAGCAGCGTAACCCCATCGGGCACTGAAGCTTTCTTT.

The chain uses TRBV9 and TRBJ2-7; D unresolved. Trimming shortened V by 4 bases and J by 2 bases, and 13 bases separated the two germline ends. Looked up from germline, CDR1 is SGDLS and CDR2 is YYNGEE. This CDR3 is 14 amino acids long. The CDR3 nucleotides are TGTGCCAGCAGCCCGCAGACACCGGCCTACGAGCAGTACTTC. Its protein is CASSPQTPAYEQYF.

Of note for this clone: Other DNA sequences in the sample encode the same CDR3. The V and J genes are TRBV7-3 and TRBJ1-1, with a weak D call TRBD1 (6 bases). The length of the CDR3 is 13 residues. CDR1 and CDR2 (germline): SGHTA, FQGTGA. Trimming stripped 4 bases from V and 1 base from J, with 7 bases between. In DNA form, the CDR3 reads TGTGCCAGCAGCTCACAGGGGAACACTGAAGCTTTCTTT. Its protein is CASSSQGNTEAFF. The full variable domain, in which reference TRBV7-3 and TRBJ1-1 provide the parts outside the CDR3, is GAGVSQTPSNKVTEKGKYVELRCDPISGHTALYWYRQSLGQGPEFLIYFQGTGAADDSGLPNDRFFAVRPEGSVSTLKIQRTERGDSAVYLCASSSQGNTEAFFGQGTRLTVV.

The rearrangement joins TRBV30 to TRBJ2-7; 11 bases are a match to TRBD2. The ends lost 0 bases at V and 9 bases at J; junction bases unmatched: 7. Germline-derived CDR1 and CDR2 are GTSNPN and SVGIG (reference sequence). CDR3 length equals 14 residues. Written as DNA, the CDR3 is TGTGCCTGGAGTGTACTAGCGGGAGCACTCGGGCAGTACTTC. Amino acids: CAWSVLAGALGQYF. Full variable domain (outside the CDR3, taken from reference TRBV30 and TRBJ2-7): SQTIHQWPATLVQPVGSPLSLECTVEGTSNPNLYWYRQAAGRGLQLLFYSVGIGQISSEVPQNLSASRPQDRQFILSSKKLLLSDSGFYLCAWSVLAGALGQYFGPGTRLTVT.